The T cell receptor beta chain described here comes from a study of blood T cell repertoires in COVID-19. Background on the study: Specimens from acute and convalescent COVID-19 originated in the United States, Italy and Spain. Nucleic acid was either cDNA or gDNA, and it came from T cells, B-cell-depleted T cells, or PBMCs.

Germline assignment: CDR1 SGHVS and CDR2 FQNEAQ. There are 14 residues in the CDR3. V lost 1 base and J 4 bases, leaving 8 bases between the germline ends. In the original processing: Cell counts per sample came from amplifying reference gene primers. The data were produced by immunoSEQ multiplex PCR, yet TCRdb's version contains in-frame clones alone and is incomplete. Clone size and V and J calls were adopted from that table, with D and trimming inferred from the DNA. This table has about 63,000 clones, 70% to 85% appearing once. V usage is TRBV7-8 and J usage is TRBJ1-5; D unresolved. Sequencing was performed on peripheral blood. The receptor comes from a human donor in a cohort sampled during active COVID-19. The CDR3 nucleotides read TGTGCCAGCAGCTTAGAGTTTCGGAATCAGCCCCAGCATTTT. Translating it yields CASSLEFRNQPQHF.